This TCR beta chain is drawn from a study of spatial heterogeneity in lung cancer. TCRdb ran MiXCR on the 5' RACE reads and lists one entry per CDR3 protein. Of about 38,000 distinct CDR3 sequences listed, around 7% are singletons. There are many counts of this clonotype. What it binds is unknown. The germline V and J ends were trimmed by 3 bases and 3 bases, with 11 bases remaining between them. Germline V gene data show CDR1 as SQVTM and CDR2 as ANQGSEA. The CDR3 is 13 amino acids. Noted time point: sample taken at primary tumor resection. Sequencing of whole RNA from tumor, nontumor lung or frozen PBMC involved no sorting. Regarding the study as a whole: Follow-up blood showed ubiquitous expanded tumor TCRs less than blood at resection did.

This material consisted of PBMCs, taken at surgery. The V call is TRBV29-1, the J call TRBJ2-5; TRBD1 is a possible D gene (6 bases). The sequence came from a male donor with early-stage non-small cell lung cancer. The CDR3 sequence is CSVDSTGKETQYF. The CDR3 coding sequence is TGCAGCGTTGACTCCACAGGGAAAGAGACCCAGTACTTC.